One sample yielded the 21 T cell receptor beta chains listed below, sequenced in a study of shared clonotypes between healthy human individuals. CD45RO-negative cells were positively selected for CCR7, leaving out terminally differentiated effector memory CD45RA+ cells. The data were produced by immunoSEQ multiplex PCR, yet TCRdb's version contains in-frame clones alone and is incomplete. The sample lists under 850,000 clones; around 92% were seen once. Sequencing was done on a sample of naive CD8+ T cells sorted from blood. These receptor sequences come from a man aged 25-40 years in good health.

This chain links TRBV9 with TRBJ2-3; 10 positions agree with TRBD1. The V segment lost 0 bases and the J segment 4 bases; nucleotides outside the gene matches: 5. Germline V gives CDR1 SGDLS, CDR2 YYNGEE. This CDR3 comprises 16 residues. The CDR3 protein is CASSVGEGTGADTQYF. In nucleotides, the CDR3 is TGTGCCAGCAGCGTAGGTGAGGGGACAGGGGCAGATACGCAGTATTTT.

The V gene is TRBV5-1, the J gene TRBJ2-7; D is possibly TRBD1 or TRBD2 (6 bases each). Per the germline V gene, CDR1 is SGHRS and CDR2 is YFSETQ. The CDR3 length is 13 residues. V shed 0 bases and J shed 3 bases, with 7 bases lying between them. The CDR3 reads CASSLEGGYEQYF. The CDR3 DNA is TGCGCCAGCAGCTTGGAGGGGGGCTACGAGCAGTACTTC.

The J gene is TRBJ2-1, the V gene TRBV15; TRBD2 matches at 9 bases. With V trimmed by 1 base and J by 10 bases, 2 bases remained unmatched. Germline loops: CDR1 LNHNV, CDR2 YYDKDF (reference sequence). The CDR3 spans 13 residues. The CDR3 DNA follows: TGTGCCACCAGCAGAGTTGCGGGGGGGGAGCAGTTCTTC. It is translated as CATSRVAGGEQFF.

The chain links TRBV11-2 to TRBJ2-1, with a weak D call TRBD2 (6 bases). CDR1 and CDR2 from the germline V gene are SGHAT and FQNNGV. CDR3 size: 10 residues. V was pared by 8 bases and J by 7 bases, with 6 bases between. This chain's CDR3 is CASGGNEQFF. The CDR3 DNA reads as TGTGCCAGCGGGGGGAATGAGCAGTTCTTC. Full variable domain (missing parts from reference TRBV11-2 and TRBJ2-1): EAGVAQSPRYKIIEKRQSVAFWCNPISGHATLYWYQQILGQGPKLLIQFQNNGVVDDSQLPKDRFSAERLKGVDSTLKIQPAKLEDSAVYLCASGGNEQFFGPGTRLTVL.

The chain joins TRBV29-1 to TRBJ2-1; D might be TRBD1 (5 bases). The CDR3 covers 12 residues. CDR1 and CDR2 from the germline V gene are SQVTM and ANQGSEA. Trimming cost V 4 bases and J 6 bases, with 10 bases left between them. Here the CDR3 reads CSVVTVFNEQFF. For the CDR3, the DNA is TGCAGCGTTGTGACAGTATTCAATGAGCAGTTCTTC.

This clone was detected only once. The chain couples TRBV27 to TRBJ2-7; D is possibly TRBD1 or TRBD2 (5 bases each). The germline gives CDR1 MNHEY, CDR2 SMNVEV (reference sequence). This CDR3 region has 14 residues. V lost 4 bases, J lost 4 bases, and 14 bases lay in between. CDR3 DNA sequence: TGTGCCAGCAGTTCCTCGGGACGGTTATACGAGCAGTACTTC. Amino acid sequence: CASSSSGRLYEQYF.

This chain joins TRBV7-2 and TRBJ2-7; D is unresolved. Deletions cut 1 base from V and 3 bases from J, with 7 bases between. The CDR3 has 13 amino acids. The V gene's germline CDR1 is SGHTA and CDR2 FQGNSA. CDR3 sequence (DNA): TGTGCCAGCAGCTTAGACGGCAGCTACGAGCAGTACTTC. It codes for CASSLDGSYEQYF.

V and J are TRBV28 and TRBJ1-2; perhaps TRBD1 as D (6 bases). CDR3 length equals 15 residues. Trimming took off 6 bases at V and 0 bases at J, with 14 bases between the two ends. From germline, CDR1 is MDHEN and CDR2 SYDVKM. The CDR3 DNA reads as TGTGCCAGCAGATCCTACAGGGACCCTAACTATGGCTACACCTTC. This sequence encodes CASRSYRDPNYGYTF.

The CDR3 nucleotides read TGTGCCTGGAGTGTACAGGGGAACTACGAGCAGTACTTC. It translates to CAWSVQGNYEQYF. V usage is TRBV30 and J usage is TRBJ2-7, with TRBD1 matching 7 bases. Germline CDR1 is GTSNPN and CDR2 is SVGIG (reference sequence). J lost 3 bases, V lost 0 bases, and 2 bases had no gene match. This CDR3 has 13 amino acids.

The chain links TRBV4-1 to TRBJ2-5; 8 bases align to TRBD2. V was pared by 4 bases and J by 2 bases, with 3 bases of the junction left unmatched. Germline loops: CDR1 MGHRA, CDR2 YSYEKL. The CDR3 covers 14 residues. The CDR3 sequence is CASSLSGGQETQYF. The DNA of the CDR3 is TGCGCCAGCAGCCTAAGCGGGGGACAAGAGACCCAGTACTTC.

Comment on this clone: Distinct nucleotide sequences in the sample also encode this CDR3. Here the CDR3 DNA reads TGTGCCAGCAGCCCCAACACCGGGGAGCTGTTTTTT. Protein product: CASSPNTGELFF. The V and J genes are TRBV9 and TRBJ2-2; D remains unclear. V dropped 4 bases and J dropped 2 bases, with 3 bases sitting between them. CDR1 and CDR2 (germline): SGDLS, YYNGEE. The CDR3 has 12 amino acids.

This chain uses TRBV19 with TRBJ2-2; D perhaps matches TRBD1 (5 bases). The germline V and J ends were trimmed by 5 bases and 1 base, with 11 bases remaining between them. The germline CDR1 and CDR2 sequences are LNHDA and SQIVND (reference sequence). The CDR3 has 15 amino acids. The CDR3 DNA sequence: TGTGCCAGTAGTTGGGGCCTGGGGAACACCGGGGAGCTGTTTTTT. Protein sequence: CASSWGLGNTGELFF. The entire variable domain, with the rest obtained from reference TRBV19 and TRBJ2-2, is as follows: DGGITQSPKYLFRKEGQNVTLSCEQNLNHDAMYWYRQDPGQGLRLIYYSQIVNDFQKGDIAEGYSVSREKKESFPLTVTSAQKNPTAFYLCASSWGLGNTGELFFGEGSRLTVL.

The chain is built from TRBV4-1 and TRBJ2-3, with a possible D match to TRBD1 (5 bases). The CDR3 is 15 residues long. The V end lost 2 bases, the J end lost 6 bases, and 15 bases lay between the germline ends. CDR1 and CDR2 (germline): MGHRA, YSYEKL. The CDR3 loop is CASSQLGARKDTQYF. CDR3 in DNA: TGCGCCAGCAGCCAACTAGGGGCGAGGAAGGATACGCAGTATTTT.

This rearrangement joins TRBV7-9 to TRBJ1-1, with TRBD1 matching over 7 bases. J was trimmed by 0 bases and V by 8 bases; bases with no gene match: 9. The germline V gene has CDR1 SEHNR and CDR2 FQNEAQ (reference sequence). The length of the CDR3 is 15 residues. CDR3 sequence (DNA): TGTGCCAGCTTTAGTGACAGGGAGGTGAACACTGAAGCTTTCTTT. Residues: CASFSDREVNTEAFF.

V is TRBV7-9 and J is TRBJ2-7, with D possibly called TRBD1 or TRBD2 (5 bases each). The CDR3 is 16 residues long. V was shortened by 5 bases and J by 7 bases, with 24 bases between the two germline ends. Germline values: CDR1 SEHNR, CDR2 FQNEAQ (reference sequence). CDR3 DNA sequence: TGTGCCAGCAGCCACACTGGGGGACCGGCCACAGTGGAGCAGTACTTC. Translated: CASSHTGGPATVEQYF.

Only one count was recorded for this clone. The rearrangement links TRBV27 to TRBJ2-1, with D possibly being TRBD1 or TRBD2 (6 bases each). This CDR3 has 14 amino acids. V dropped 4 bases and J dropped 4 bases, with 11 bases sitting between them. The V gene's germline CDR1 is MNHEY and CDR2 SMNVEV (reference sequence). For the CDR3, the DNA is TGTGCCAGCAGTTGGGGGGCGGCTTACAATGAGCAGTTCTTC. Protein sequence: CASSWGAAYNEQFF.

This clone was found once. The V gene is TRBV28, the J gene TRBJ1-1; maybe TRBD1 (5 bases). Trimming stripped 6 bases from V and 3 bases from J, with 14 bases between. The CDR3 spans 14 residues. Germline V gives CDR1 MDHEN, CDR2 SYDVKM. The CDR3 DNA is TGTGCCAGCAGACAAACGGGGGGGGACACTGAAGCTTTCTTT. Translation: CASRQTGGDTEAFF.

V gene TRBV27 combines with J gene TRBJ1-1, with D possibly TRBD1 on 5 matching bases. CDR1 MNHEY and CDR2 SMNVEV come from the germline V gene (reference sequence). V lost 5 bases and J 7 bases, leaving 23 bases between the germline ends. This CDR3 comprises 16 residues. CDR3 DNA sequence: TGTGCCAGCAGTGGAGACAGTACAAAGATTTACGGTGAAGCTTTCTTT. This sequence encodes CASSGDSTKIYGEAFF.

This sequence joins TRBV7-9 and TRBJ2-7; D remains unclear. Germline V CDR1 and CDR2: SEHNR, FQNEAQ (reference sequence). V gave up 3 bases and J gave up 3 bases, with 12 bases separating them. The CDR3 loop spans 14 amino acids. The CDR3 DNA reads as TGTGCCAGCAGCTTTTCACCTCCCCTCTACGAGCAGTACTTC. As protein: CASSFSPPLYEQYF.

The CDR3 reads CASSVAGRDTGELFF. For the CDR3, the DNA is TGTGCCAGCAGCGTAGCAGGGCGGGACACCGGGGAGCTGTTTTTT. V is TRBV9 and J is TRBJ2-2; possibly TRBD1 or TRBD2 for D (5 bases each). Germline CDR1 SGDLS, CDR2 YYNGEE. The CDR3 spans 15 residues. Trimming removed 0 bases from V and 3 bases from J, with 9 bases in between.

The chain links TRBV11-2 to TRBJ2-5; 8 bases are shared with TRBD2. Trimming removed 4 bases from V and 5 bases from J; junction bases left unmatched: 12. The CDR3 spans 16 residues. The V gene's germline CDR1 is SGHAT and CDR2 FQNNGV. CDR3 sequence reads: CASSSTGTRRSETQYF. CDR3 sequence (DNA): TGTGCCAGCAGCTCAACCGGGACTAGGAGGAGCGAGACCCAGTACTTC.